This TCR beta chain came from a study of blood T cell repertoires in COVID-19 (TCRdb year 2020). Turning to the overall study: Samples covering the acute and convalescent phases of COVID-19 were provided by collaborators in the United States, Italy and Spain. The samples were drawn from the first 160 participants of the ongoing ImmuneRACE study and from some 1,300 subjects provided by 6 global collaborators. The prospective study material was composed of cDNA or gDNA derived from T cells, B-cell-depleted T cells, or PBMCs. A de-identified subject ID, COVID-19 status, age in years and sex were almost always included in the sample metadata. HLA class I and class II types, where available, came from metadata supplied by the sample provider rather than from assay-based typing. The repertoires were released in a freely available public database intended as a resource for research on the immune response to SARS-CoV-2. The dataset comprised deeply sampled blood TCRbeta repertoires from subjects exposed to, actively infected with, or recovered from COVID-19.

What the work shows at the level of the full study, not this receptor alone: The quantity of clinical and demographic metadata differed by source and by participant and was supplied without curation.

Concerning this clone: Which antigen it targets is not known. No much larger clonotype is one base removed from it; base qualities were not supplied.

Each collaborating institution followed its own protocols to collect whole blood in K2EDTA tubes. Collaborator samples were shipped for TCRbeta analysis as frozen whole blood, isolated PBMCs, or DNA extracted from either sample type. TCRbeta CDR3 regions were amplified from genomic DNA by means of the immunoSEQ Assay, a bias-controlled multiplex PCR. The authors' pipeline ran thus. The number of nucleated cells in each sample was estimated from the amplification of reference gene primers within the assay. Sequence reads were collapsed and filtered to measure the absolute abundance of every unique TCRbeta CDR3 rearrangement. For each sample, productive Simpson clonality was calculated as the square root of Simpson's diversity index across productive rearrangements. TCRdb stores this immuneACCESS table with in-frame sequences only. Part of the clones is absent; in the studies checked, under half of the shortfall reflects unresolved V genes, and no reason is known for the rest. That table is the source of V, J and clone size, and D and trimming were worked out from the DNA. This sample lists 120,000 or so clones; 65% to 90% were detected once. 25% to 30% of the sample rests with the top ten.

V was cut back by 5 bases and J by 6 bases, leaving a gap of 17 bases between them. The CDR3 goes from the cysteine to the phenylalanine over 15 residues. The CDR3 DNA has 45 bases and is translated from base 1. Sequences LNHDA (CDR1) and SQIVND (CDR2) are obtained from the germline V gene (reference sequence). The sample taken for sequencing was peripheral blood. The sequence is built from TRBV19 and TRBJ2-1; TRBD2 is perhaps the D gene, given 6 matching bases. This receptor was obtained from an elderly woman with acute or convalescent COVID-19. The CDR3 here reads CASSWFGGPSNEQFF. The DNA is TGTGCCAGTAGTTGGTTCGGGGGTCCCTCCAATGAGCAGTTCTTC.